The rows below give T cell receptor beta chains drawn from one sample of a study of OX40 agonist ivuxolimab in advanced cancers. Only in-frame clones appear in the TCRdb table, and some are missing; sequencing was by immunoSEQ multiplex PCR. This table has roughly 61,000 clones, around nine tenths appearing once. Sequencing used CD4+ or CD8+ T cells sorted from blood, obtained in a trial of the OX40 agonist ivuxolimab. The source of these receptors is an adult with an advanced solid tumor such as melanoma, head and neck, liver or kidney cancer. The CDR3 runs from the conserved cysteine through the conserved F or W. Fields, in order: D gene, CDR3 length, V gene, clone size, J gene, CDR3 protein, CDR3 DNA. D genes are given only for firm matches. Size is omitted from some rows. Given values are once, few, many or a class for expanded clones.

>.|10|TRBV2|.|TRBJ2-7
CASSEAEQYF
TGTGCCAGCAGTGAAGCCGAGCAGTACTTC
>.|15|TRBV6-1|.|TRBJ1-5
CASSPQAFSNQPQHF
TGTGCCAGCTCACCACAGGCTTTTAGCAATCAGCCCCAGCATTTT
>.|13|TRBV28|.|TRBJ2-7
CASSPASPYEQYF
TGTGCCAGCAGTCCCGCCTCGCCCTACGAGCAGTACTTC
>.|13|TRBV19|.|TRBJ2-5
CASSLQVEETQYF
TGTGCCAGTAGCCTTCAGGTAGAAGAGACCCAGTACTTC
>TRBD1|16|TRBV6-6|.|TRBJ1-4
CASSYSGQGKFEKLFF
TGTGCCAGCAGTTACTCAGGACAGGGGAAGTTTGAAAAACTGTTTTTT
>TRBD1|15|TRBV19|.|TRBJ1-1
CASRIQGAMNTEAFF
TGTGCCAGTAGGATACAGGGGGCTATGAACACTGAAGCTTTCTTT
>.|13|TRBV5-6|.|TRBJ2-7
CASSYRIAYEQYF
TGTGCCAGCAGCTACAGGATCGCCTACGAGCAGTACTTC
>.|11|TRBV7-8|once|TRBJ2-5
CASSFLETQYF
TGTGCCAGCAGCTTCCTGGAGACCCAGTACTTC
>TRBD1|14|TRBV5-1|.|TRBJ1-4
CASSSGQGTEKLFF
TGCGCCAGCAGCTCGGGACAGGGAACAGAAAAACTGTTTTTT
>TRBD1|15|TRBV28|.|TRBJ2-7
CASSRTGESSYEQYF
TGTGCCAGCAGTAGGACAGGGGAGAGCTCCTACGAGCAGTACTTC
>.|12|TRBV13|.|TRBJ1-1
CASSSQLSEAFF
TGTGCCAGCAGCTCCCAATTGTCTGAAGCTTTCTTT
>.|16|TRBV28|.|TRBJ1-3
CASSRTATFSGNTIYF
TGTGCCAGCAGTCGGACAGCGACGTTCTCTGGAAACACCATATATTTT
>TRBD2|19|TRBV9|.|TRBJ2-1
CASSVRDGTSGSGGNEQFF
TGTGCCAGCAGCGTCCGGGATGGGACTAGCGGGAGTGGTGGGAATGAGCAGTTCTTC
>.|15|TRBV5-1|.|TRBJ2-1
CASSTTGTRGNEQFF
TGCGCCAGCAGTACTACCGGGACCCGGGGCAATGAGCAGTTCTTC
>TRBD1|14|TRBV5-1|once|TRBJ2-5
CASSSTGNQETQYF
TGCGCCAGCAGCTCGACAGGGAACCAAGAGACCCAGTACTTC
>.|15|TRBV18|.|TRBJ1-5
CASSLSQGGNQPQHF
TGTGCCAGCTCACTTAGCCAGGGCGGCAATCAGCCCCAGCATTTT
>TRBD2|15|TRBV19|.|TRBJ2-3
CASSHQRGYTDTQYF
TGTGCCAGTAGTCACCAGCGGGGGTACACAGATACGCAGTATTTT
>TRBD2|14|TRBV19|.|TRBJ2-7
CASSIRGSSYEQYF
TGTGCCAGTAGTATACGCGGGAGCTCCTACGAGCAGTACTTC
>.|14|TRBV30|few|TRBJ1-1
CAWGRKDPNTEAFF
TGTGCCTGGGGGCGGAAGGACCCGAACACTGAAGCTTTCTTT
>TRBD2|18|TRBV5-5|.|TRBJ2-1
CASSRTSGRRLTYNEQFF
TGTGCCAGCAGCCGGACTAGCGGGAGGCGTCTGACCTACAATGAGCAGTTCTTC